This entry is about one T cell receptor (beta chain). These data are taken from a study of OX40 agonist ivuxolimab in advanced cancers. Across the whole study: Three patients had partial responses: one hepatocellular carcinoma, two cutaneous melanoma.

The assay was immunoSEQ multiplex PCR, and TCRdb's table has in-frame clones only and misses some. The repertoire consists of 55,000 to 90,000 clones, with almost 90% occurring once and the leading ten covering 2% to 2.5%. Samples of blood were obtained at baseline, on cycle 4 day 1, and on cycle 7 day 1. This TCR came from an adult with an advanced solid tumor such as melanoma, head and neck, liver or kidney cancer. Sequences were derived from CD4+ or CD8+ T cells sorted from blood, sampled in a trial of the OX40 agonist ivuxolimab.

The CDR3 region is CASSAGTSGGYEQYF. CDR3 DNA sequence: TGTGCCAGCAGTGCCGGGACTAGCGGGGGCTACGAGCAGTACTTC. V usage is TRBV28 and J usage is TRBJ2-7; 14 bases line up with TRBD2. Losses at the gene ends were 5 bases for V and 3 bases for J; bases not matched to a gene: 3. CDR1 and CDR2 (germline): MDHEN, SYDVKM. This CDR3 is built from 15 residues.